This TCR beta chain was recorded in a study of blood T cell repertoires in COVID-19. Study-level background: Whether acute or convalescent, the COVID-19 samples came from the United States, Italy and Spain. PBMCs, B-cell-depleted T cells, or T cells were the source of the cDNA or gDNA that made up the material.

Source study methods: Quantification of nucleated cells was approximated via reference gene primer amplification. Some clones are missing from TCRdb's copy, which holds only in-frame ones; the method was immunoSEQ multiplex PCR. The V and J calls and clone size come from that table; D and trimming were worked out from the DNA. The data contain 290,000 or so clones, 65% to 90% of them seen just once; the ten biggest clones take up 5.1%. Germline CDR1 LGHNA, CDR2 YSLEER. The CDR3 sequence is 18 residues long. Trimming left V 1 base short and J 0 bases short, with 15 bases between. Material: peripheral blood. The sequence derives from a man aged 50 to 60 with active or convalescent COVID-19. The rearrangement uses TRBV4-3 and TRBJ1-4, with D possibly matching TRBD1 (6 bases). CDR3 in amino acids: CASSQGSHGQTTNEKLFF. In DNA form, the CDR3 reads TGCGCCAGCAGCCAAGGGAGTCACGGACAGACAACTAATGAAAAACTGTTTTTT.